This T cell receptor (beta chain) was recovered during a study of STAT5B mutations in CD4+ large granular lymphocyte leukemia. Regarding the study as a whole: Top patient clones used TRBV06 genes more often: 8/27 versus 2/35 in controls. Patient CD4-sorted repertoires looked more clonal than healthy CD4+ repertoires, even without putative leukemic clones.

TCRdb's table, derived via immunoSEQ multiplex PCR, lists solely in-frame clones and lacks some. The sample contains around 35,000 clones, 65% to 70% of which appear only once. Looked up from germline, CDR1 is SGHVS and CDR2 is FQNEAQ. The CDR3 length is 16 residues. J gave up 0 bases and V 6 bases, and 5 bases lay outside the gene matches. Concerning this clone itself: Antigen unknown.

The J gene is TRBJ1-6, the V gene TRBV7-8, with 7 bases that match TRBD1. This clonotype originated in a human donor in good health. Material for sequencing was CD4+ T cells from blood buffy coats. The CDR3 reads CASRQQGSSYNSPLHF. CDR3 DNA sequence: TGTGCCAGCAGACAACAGGGGAGCTCCTATAATTCACCCCTCCACTTT.